The present T cell receptor beta chain was sequenced within a study of PD-1 blockade in classical Hodgkin lymphoma. The study's findings and limits: It was among complete responders that baseline diversity resembled that of newly diagnosed patients.

With 4 bases removed from V and 2 bases from J, the gap between germline ends came to 14 bases. Germline V lookup: CDR1 SGDLS, CDR2 YYNGEE. The CDR3 extends over 15 amino acids. Time point described: cycle 4 day 1 (C4D1), after 6 weeks of nivolumab. Each patient experienced a relapse that followed autologous stem cell transplantation, and brentuximab vedotin exposure varied. As regards this clone: Antigen unknown.

Profiling relied on immunoSEQ multiplex PCR, and the TCRdb table lists in-frame clones only, not all of them. This sample yields 90,000 to 100,000 clones, of which just under 80% are seen a single time; about a tenth belongs to the top ten. This clonotype originated in a human donor with classical Hodgkin lymphoma. The sequencing used peripheral blood mononuclear cells (PBMCs), collected before the fourth cycle of nivolumab. The J gene is TRBJ2-3, the V gene TRBV9, with D possibly being TRBD2 (5 bases). CDR3: CASSPGSGATDTQYF. In DNA, the CDR3 is TGTGCCAGCAGCCCTGGGAGCGGAGCCACAGATACGCAGTATTTT.